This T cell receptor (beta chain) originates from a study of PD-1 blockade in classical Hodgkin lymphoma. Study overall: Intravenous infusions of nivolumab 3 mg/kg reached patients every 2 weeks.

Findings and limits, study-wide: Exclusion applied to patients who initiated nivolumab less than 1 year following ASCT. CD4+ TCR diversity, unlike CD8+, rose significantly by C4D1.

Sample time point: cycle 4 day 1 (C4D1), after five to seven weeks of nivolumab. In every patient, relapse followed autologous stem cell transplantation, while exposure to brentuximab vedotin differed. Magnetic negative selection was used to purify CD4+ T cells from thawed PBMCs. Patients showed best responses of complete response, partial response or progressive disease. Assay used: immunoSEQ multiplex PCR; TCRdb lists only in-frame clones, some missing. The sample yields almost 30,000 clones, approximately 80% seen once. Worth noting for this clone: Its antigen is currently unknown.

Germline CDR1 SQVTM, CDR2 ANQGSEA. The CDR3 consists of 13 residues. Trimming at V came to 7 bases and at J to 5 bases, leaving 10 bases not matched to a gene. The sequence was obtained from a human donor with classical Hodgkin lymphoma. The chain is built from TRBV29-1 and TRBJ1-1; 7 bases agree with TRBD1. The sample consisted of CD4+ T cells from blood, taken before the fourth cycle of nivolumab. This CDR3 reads CSAGTEIYTEAFF. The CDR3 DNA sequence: TGCAGCGCCGGGACAGAGATTTATACTGAAGCTTTCTTT.